Presented here are 21 T cell receptor beta chains from one specimen sequenced in a study of cytomegalovirus exposure and HLA in healthy donors. 60 Vbeta and 13 Jbeta primers were used in PCR. Profiled with immunoSEQ multiplex PCR; TCRdb holds only in-frame clones, not every one. The sample has roughly 140,000 clones; around three quarters are singletons. Sequencing was done on a sample of PBMCs. The receptors shown here come from a woman between 40 and 50 years old in good health and CMV-seropositive.

This clone was detected a few times. V is TRBV27 and J is TRBJ2-7; 10 bases are shared with TRBD1. The CDR3 sequence is 15 residues long. Germline V gives CDR1 MNHEY, CDR2 SMNVEV (reference sequence). With V trimmed by 5 bases and J by 6 bases, 10 bases remained unmatched. CDR3 region: CASSLRTGTGAEQYF. Written as DNA, the CDR3 is TGTGCCAGCAGTCTAAGGACCGGGACAGGGGCCGAGCAGTACTTC.

The chain carries TRBV6-6 and TRBJ2-2; 15 positions match TRBD2. Germline CDR1 is MNHNY and CDR2 is SVGAGI (reference sequence). The CDR3 is 16 residues long. Losses at the gene ends were 5 bases for V and 6 bases for J; bases not matched to a gene: 4. CDR3 residues: CASSGLAGGRPGELFF. The CDR3 DNA reads as TGTGCCAGCAGTGGACTAGCGGGGGGGCGTCCCGGGGAGCTGTTTTTT.

V gene TRBV5-6 combines with J gene TRBJ2-7; 9 bases agree with TRBD2. The CDR3 has 14 amino acids. V dropped 7 bases and J dropped 5; count of bases not matched to a gene: 10. Germline V CDR1 and CDR2: SGHDT, YYEEEE. CDR3 in amino acids: CASARRGGLNEQYF. Written as DNA, the CDR3 is TGTGCCAGCGCACGGCGGGGGGGCCTTAACGAGCAGTACTTC.

V gene TRBV10-2 combines with J gene TRBJ2-2; D may be TRBD1 (5 bases). Per the germline V gene, CDR1 is WSHSY and CDR2 is SAAADI. Between the trimmed V and J ends, which lost 4 bases and 5 bases, there was a span of 8 bases. CDR3 length: 13 residues. CDR3 in DNA: TGCGCCAGCAGTGGTGCAGGGACCGGGGAGCTGTTTTTT. This sequence encodes CASSGAGTGELFF.

This clone was detected once. The chain combines TRBV19 with TRBJ1-5, with D tentatively TRBD1 (6 bases). The germline gives CDR1 LNHDA, CDR2 SQIVND (reference sequence). The CDR3 spans 16 residues. Trimming took 7 bases from V and 1 from J, leaving 17 bases between them. The CDR3 coding sequence is TGTGCCAGTACTTGGACCAGGGGCAGGAGCAATCAGCCCCAGCATTTT. Translation gives CASTWTRGRSNQPQHF.

V is TRBV28 and J is TRBJ2-7; 10 positions match TRBD1. The CDR3 has 16 amino acids. V dropped 4 bases and J dropped 3; count of bases not matched to a gene: 9. Germline-derived CDR1 and CDR2 are MDHEN and SYDVKM. The CDR3 nucleotides are TGTGCCAGCAGTTCACTAGGGACAGGGGTCCTCTACGAGCAGTACTTC. Amino acid sequence: CASSSLGTGVLYEQYF.

This sequence joins TRBV11-3 and TRBJ2-3; D is undetermined. V was pared by 4 bases and J by 4 bases, with 12 bases between. Germline assignment: CDR1 SGHNT and CDR2 YENEEA. CDR3 length equals 14 residues. CDR3 sequence (DNA): TGTGCCAGCAGCTCTCCCTATGTCCCAGATACGCAGTATTTT. The encoded protein is CASSSPYVPDTQYF.

This clone has just a few counts. CDR3 sequence: CASSYGTGIGGYTF. The DNA for the CDR3 is TGTGCCAGCAGCTACGGGACAGGGATTGGAGGCTACACCTTC. This chain connects TRBV5-6 to TRBJ1-2; 9 nucleotides agree with TRBD1. V lost 3 bases and J lost 8; bases outside the gene matches: 8. Looked up from germline, CDR1 is SGHDT and CDR2 is YYEEEE. The length of the CDR3 is 14 residues.

The rearrangement joins TRBV9 to TRBJ2-7; 8 bases agree with TRBD2. The V segment lost 3 bases and the J segment 2 bases; nucleotides outside the gene matches: 7. This CDR3 has 15 residues. In germline, CDR1 is SGDLS, CDR2 YYNGEE. The CDR3 region is CASSEGGGLAYEQYF. In DNA form, the CDR3 reads TGTGCCAGCAGCGAGGGCGGGGGACTAGCCTACGAGCAGTACTTC.

This clone occurred a few times. The chain has TRBV4-1 and TRBJ1-1, with 7 bases matching TRBD1. V lost 1 base, J lost 1 base, and 0 bases stayed unmatched. This CDR3 contains 14 residues. CDR1 is MGHRA and CDR2 is YSYEKL in the germline V gene. The CDR3 sequence is CASSQGDRNTEAFF. The DNA for the CDR3 is TGCGCCAGCAGCCAAGGGGACAGGAACACTGAAGCTTTCTTT.

The rearrangement joins TRBV30 to TRBJ1-5; 7 positions match TRBD1. The ends lost 2 bases at V and 6 bases at J; junction bases unmatched: 7. Germline loops: CDR1 GTSNPN, CDR2 SVGIG (reference sequence). There are 14 residues in the CDR3. The CDR3 protein is CAWSKGGEGQPQHF. The CDR3 coding sequence is TGTGCCTGGAGTAAAGGGGGCGAGGGTCAGCCCCAGCATTTT.

V is TRBV14 and J is TRBJ1-1; D call uncertain. This CDR3 spans 13 amino acids. CDR1 and CDR2 (germline): SGHDN, FVKESK. Trimming took 7 bases from V and 7 from J, leaving 16 bases between them. This chain's CDR3 is CASTPEAVLEAFF. For the CDR3, the DNA is TGTGCCAGCACCCCGGAGGCAGTACTTGAAGCTTTCTTT.

This rearrangement joins TRBV27 to TRBJ1-4; D perhaps matches TRBD1 (5 bases). V dropped 2 bases and J dropped 6 bases, with 10 bases sitting between them. The germline gives CDR1 MNHEY, CDR2 SMNVEV (reference sequence). The length of the CDR3 is 14 residues. The CDR3 bases are TGTGCCAGCAGTTTACTTCTAGGGGATGAAAAACTGTTTTTT. Protein sequence: CASSLLLGDEKLFF.

This chain links TRBV5-4 with TRBJ1-1; 7 bases agree with TRBD1. V lost 4 bases and J lost 5; bases outside the gene matches: 8. Looked up from germline, CDR1 is SGHNT and CDR2 is YYREEE (reference sequence). The CDR3 has 14 amino acids. The CDR3 nucleotides read TGTGCCAGCAGCCTAGACAGGGAGAAGACTGAAGCTTTCTTT. It translates to CASSLDREKTEAFF.

This rearrangement joins TRBV7-2 to TRBJ2-5; 10 bases fit TRBD1. This CDR3 has 16 residues. J gave up 0 bases and V 1 base, and 2 bases lay outside the gene matches. Germline values: CDR1 SGHTA, CDR2 FQGNSA. The CDR3 reads CASSLGTGGHQETQYF. Written as DNA, the CDR3 is TGTGCCAGCAGCTTAGGGACAGGGGGGCACCAAGAGACCCAGTACTTC.

This chain links TRBV5-1 with TRBJ2-1; D might be TRBD1 (6 bases). Trimming stripped 4 bases from V and 9 bases from J, with 17 bases between. The CDR3 consists of 14 residues. Germline V gene data show CDR1 as SGHRS and CDR2 as YFSETQ. CDR3 region: CASSNGTKGGEQFF. DNA for the CDR3: TGCGCCAGCAGCAACGGGACCAAAGGGGGTGAGCAGTTCTTC. The variable domain in full, with the rest retrieved from reference TRBV5-1 and TRBJ2-1, is KAGVTQTPRYLIKTRGQQVTLSCSPISGHRSVSWYQQTPGQGLQFLFEYFSETQRNKGNFPGRFSGRQFSNSRSEMNVSTLELGDSALYLCASSNGTKGGEQFFGPGTRLTVL.

The V gene is TRBV28, the J gene TRBJ1-1; D perhaps matches TRBD1 (6 bases). Trimming took 4 bases from V and 7 from J, leaving 19 bases between them. The CDR3 has 15 amino acids. The germline gives CDR1 MDHEN, CDR2 SYDVKM. CDR3 amino acids: CASSWGGGDDLEAFF. The CDR3 region has the DNA TGTGCCAGCAGTTGGGGAGGGGGGGACGACCTTGAAGCTTTCTTT.

V is TRBV6-5 and J is TRBJ1-2, with D possibly TRBD1 on 5 matching bases. Germline CDR1 and CDR2: MNHEY and SVGAGI. This CDR3 contains 15 residues. V lost 3 bases and J 2 bases, leaving 13 bases between the germline ends. The CDR3 loop is CASSYRPGSNYGYTF. The CDR3, as DNA: TGTGCCAGCAGTTATCGGCCAGGGTCCAACTATGGCTACACCTTC.

This clone was counted only a few times. V and J are TRBV19 and TRBJ2-6, with a weak D call TRBD2 (6 bases). This CDR3 comprises 16 residues. Germline assignment: CDR1 LNHDA and CDR2 SQIVND (reference sequence). Trimming shortened V by 3 bases and J by 4 bases, and 13 bases separated the two germline ends. In DNA, the CDR3 is TGTGCCAGTAGTATGTGTGCGGGGCTCGGGGCCAACGTCCTGACTTTC. Protein: CASSMCAGLGANVLTF.

The chain carries TRBV5-1 and TRBJ2-3; 7 bases fit TRBD1. Germline CDR1 is SGHRS and CDR2 is YFSETQ. CDR3 length: 15 amino acids. J lost 5 bases, V lost 1 base, and 7 bases had no gene match. CDR3 DNA: TGCGCCAGCAGCTTGTGGGCAGGGGGTGAAGATACGCAGTATTTT. As protein: CASSLWAGGEDTQYF.

The chain carries TRBV27 and TRBJ1-4; a weak D match, TRBD1 (5 bases). The CDR3 covers 13 residues. V shed 3 bases and J shed 10 bases, with 12 bases lying between them. Germline V gene lookup returns CDR1 MNHEY and CDR2 SMNVEV (reference sequence). This chain's CDR3 is CASSFIDRGKLFF. In DNA, the CDR3 is TGTGCCAGCAGTTTTATCGATAGGGGAAAACTGTTTTTT. The full variable domain, in which reference TRBV27 and TRBJ1-4 provide the parts outside the CDR3, is EAQVTQNPRYLITVTGKKLTVTCSQNMNHEYMSWYRQDPGLGLRQIYYSMNVEVTDKGDVPEGYKVSRKEKRNFPLILESPSPNQTSLYFCASSFIDRGKLFFGSGTQLSVL.